One and the same sample provided the 7 T cell receptor beta chains below, sequenced in a study of tumor and adjacent non-tumor tissue in lung cancer. RNA was extracted from bulk tissue without any cell sorting. More than 3 cm separated this lung sample from the edge of the tumor. TCRbeta libraries were built with three rounds of nested PCR, modified from ARM-PCR. TCRdb ran MiXCR on the multiplex PCR reads and lists one entry per CDR3 protein. The repertoire has approximately 77,000 distinct CDR3 sequences, roughly 80% of them found once; the top ten carry approximately 55%. Sequenced input: distant non-tumor lung tissue. Source of these receptors: a man in his 60s with non-small cell lung cancer.

This clonotype has just a few counts. A much larger clone lies a single base off, so this may be a read error. V and J are TRBV10-2 and TRBJ1-5, with a weak D call TRBD1 (6 bases). The V gene's germline CDR1 is WSHSY and CDR2 SAAADI. This CDR3 region has 13 residues. DNA of the CDR3: TGCACCAGCAGTGAACAGGGAAGCCAGCCCCAGCATTTT. Translation: CTSSEQGSQPQHF.

The V and J genes are TRBV5-1 and TRBJ2-6; unclear D gene. The germline V and J ends were trimmed by 4 bases and 8 bases, with 13 bases remaining between them. The germline CDR1 and CDR2 sequences are SGHRS and YFSETQ. This CDR3 is 14 amino acids long. The CDR3 loop reads CASSPNPRTNVLTF. The CDR3 DNA reads TGCGCCAGCAGCCCTAACCCCAGGACCAACGTCCTGACTTTC.

This sequence joins TRBV6-1 and TRBJ1-3, with a tentative D call TRBD1 (5 bases). The CDR3 consists of 12 residues. Germline V CDR1 and CDR2: MNHNS, SASEGT. CDR3 sequence: CVCWTSRNTIYF. CDR3 DNA: TGTGTCTGCTGGACAAGCCGGAACACCATATATTTT.

This clonotype was observed a handful of times. The chain links TRBV5-6 to TRBJ2-5; the D call may be TRBD1 or TRBD2 (5 bases each). CDR3 length: 15 amino acids. Looked up from germline, CDR1 is SGHDT and CDR2 is YYEEEE. V lost 4 bases, J lost 4 bases, and 17 bases lay in between. The DNA of the CDR3 is TGTGCCAGCAGCCGCCGGGACCGCGCGGGAGAGACCCAGTACTTC. Translation: CASSRRDRAGETQYF.

To note about this clonotype: A junction end diverges from the germline sequence, so it may reflect a read error. This chain uses TRBV6-2 or TRBV6-3 with TRBJ2-2; maybe TRBD2 (5 bases). Germline V gene lookup returns CDR1 MNHEY and CDR2 SVGEGT. The CDR3 totals 12 residues. This CDR3 is CVSSYPAGELLF. Here the CDR3 DNA reads TGTGTCAGCAGTTACCCCGCCGGGGAGCTGCTTTTT.

By share of the sample, this clonotype is large. V and J are TRBV4-1 and TRBJ2-7; TRBD1 is a possible D gene (5 bases). In germline, CDR1 is MGHRA, CDR2 YSYEKL. The CDR3 is made up of 13 amino acids. Trimming removed 0 bases from V and 3 bases from J, with 6 bases in between. CDR3 bases: TGCGCCAGCAGCCAAGACAGGGACTACGAGCAGTACTTC. Protein sequence: CASSQDRDYEQYF.

To note about this clonotype: This CDR3 is missing its conserved last phenylalanine or tryptophan, likely due to a read error. This rearrangement joins TRBV11-3 to TRBJ2-2; 9 bases map to TRBD2. CDR3 length: 18 amino acids. Germline-derived CDR1 and CDR2 are SGHNT and YENEEA. The chain's CDR3 is CANSPRGAGGYRAGELFY. The CDR3 bases are TGTGCCAACAGCCCCCGGGGAGCGGGAGGATACAGAGCCGGGGAGCTGTTTTAT.